This T cell receptor (beta chain) derives from a study of shared clonotypes between healthy human individuals. As for the study in general: Used for every donor were three CD4 naive, three CD4 memory, two CD8 naive and one CD8 memory plate.

At the deep level, the assay was run. Over several immunoSEQ plates, each subset's genomic DNA was distributed in even portions. Sequencing used immunoSEQ multiplex PCR; TCRdb keeps in-frame clones, though not all of them. The sample contains some 2.1 million clones, around 93% of which appear only once. This clone was observed a single time. Its antigen is not known. In the same sample, other DNA sequences code for this CDR3. The germline CDR1 and CDR2 sequences are SQVTM and ANQGSEA. The CDR3 length is 10 residues. V lost 6 bases, J lost 5 bases, and 5 bases lay in between. Study results and caveats: The diversity represented, both genetic and in exposure history, was limited by few donors.

The naive CD8 population came from CD45RO-negative cells selected for CCR7, without terminally differentiated effector memory CD45RA+ cells. This sequence originates from a man younger than 35 in good health. Some clones in this sample may be carry-over from other donors' samples. The sequencing sample was made of naive CD8+ T cells from PBMCs. This rearrangement joins TRBV29-1 to TRBJ2-1; D not resolved. CDR3 in DNA: TGCAGCGTAAGGGACAATGAGCAGTTCTTC. The encoded protein is CSVRDNEQFF.